This paragraph reports one TCR beta chain. Original handling: Researchers report that nucleated cell counts were estimated from reference gene primer amplification. Generated by immunoSEQ multiplex PCR, the TCRdb table keeps only in-frame clones and is missing some. V, J and clone size reflect that table, while D and trimming were determined from the DNA. Here the sample spans more than 13,000 clones, approximately 88% being singletons. The data are from a study of blood T cell repertoires in COVID-19. Overall study: Samples representing acute and convalescent COVID-19 were sourced from the United States, Italy and Spain. Sample material is recorded as cDNA or gDNA derived from T cells, B-cell-depleted T cells, or PBMCs.

Germline trimming cut 5 bases from V and 1 base from J; bases unmatched to any gene: 9. The CDR3 totals 16 residues. The germline gives CDR1 LNHDA, CDR2 SQIVND (reference sequence). The genes are TRBV19 and TRBJ2-5, with TRBD1 matching over 8 bases. The material sequenced was peripheral blood. This TCR was recovered from a woman between 65 and 79 years old in a cohort sampled during active or convalescent COVID-19. The CDR3 region is CASSPGQGTLQETQYF. The DNA for the CDR3 is TGTGCCAGTAGTCCAGGACAGGGAACGCTCCAAGAGACCCAGTACTTC. The whole variable domain, filled in from reference TRBV19 and TRBJ2-5, reads DGGITQSPKYLFRKEGQNVTLSCEQNLNHDAMYWYRQDPGQGLRLIYYSQIVNDFQKGDIAEGYSVSREKKESFPLTVTSAQKNPTAFYLCASSPGQGTLQETQYFGPGTRLLVL.